This T cell receptor (beta chain) comes out of a study of blood T cell repertoires in COVID-19. Overall study context: There were acute and convalescent COVID-19 samples, and they came from the United States, Italy and Spain. The analysed material was cDNA or gDNA that came from T cells, B-cell-depleted T cells, or PBMCs.

V was pared by 7 bases and J by 5 bases, with 2 bases of the junction left unmatched. This CDR3 spans 12 amino acids. Germline V CDR1 and CDR2: ENHRY, SYGVKD. Original analysis: How many nucleated cells were present was estimated from reference gene primer amplification. TCRdb's copy holds only in-frame clones and misses some; the assay was immunoSEQ multiplex PCR. D and trimming come from the DNA, and the V and J calls and clone size come from that table. The data hold about 110,000 clones, with approximately 83% observed a single time. The sample taken for sequencing was peripheral blood. The genes are TRBV10-3 and TRBJ1-2; TRBD1 agrees at 9 bases. The receptor was derived from a woman between 65 and 79 years old with acute or convalescent COVID-19. The CDR3 DNA sequence: TGTGCCATCACACAGGGGGCTTATGGCTACACCTTC. Translating gives CAITQGAYGYTF.